These 30 T cell receptor beta chains share one sample of origin, sequenced in a study of PD-L1 blockade in urothelial cancer. Libraries were prepared by immunoSEQ multiplex PCR; TCRdb keeps only in-frame clonotypes and omits some of them. The table records more than 80,000 clones, about 81% of them present only once. The sequenced sample was PBMCs, obtained around atezolizumab (anti-PD-L1) treatment. The source is a man between 65 and 85 years old with urothelial cancer.

Here the CDR3 DNA reads TGTGCCAGCTCCGTGAACAACAGGGACCCTAATGAAAAACTGTTTTTT. This translates into CASSVNNRDPNEKLFF. J is TRBJ1-4 and V is TRBV18; a weak D match, TRBD1 (6 bases). CDR1 KGHSH and CDR2 LQKENI come from the germline V gene. This CDR3 region has 16 residues. Trimming pared 6 bases from V and 3 bases from J, leaving 17 bases between.

In this sample, this clone turned up a few times. The chain employs TRBV30 and TRBJ1-1; no clear D gene. V lost 4 bases to trimming and J lost 1 base, with 7 bases between them. The CDR3 runs 12 residues. From germline, CDR1 is GTSNPN and CDR2 SVGIG (reference sequence). CDR3 nucleotides: TGTGCCTGGAACCGGGAGAACACTGAAGCTTTCTTT. This encodes CAWNRENTEAFF.

The J gene is TRBJ1-5, the V gene TRBV6-6, with 9 bases matching TRBD1. Germline-derived CDR1 and CDR2 are MNHNY and SVGAGI (reference sequence). J gave up 7 bases and V 6 bases, and 13 bases lay outside the gene matches. CDR3 length: 16 residues. The CDR3 DNA reads as TGTGCCAGCAGCCCCGGGACAGGGATCCTCGGGCAGCCCCAGCATTTT. This codes for CASSPGTGILGQPQHF.

The chain is built from TRBV6-6 and TRBJ1-2; D is uncertain. The CDR3 contains 13 residues. The germline V and J ends were trimmed by 4 bases and 2 bases, with 8 bases remaining between them. Germline CDR1 is MNHNY and CDR2 is SVGAGI (reference sequence). The CDR3 loop reads CASSFDNNYGYTF. CDR3 in DNA: TGTGCCAGCAGTTTCGACAACAACTATGGCTACACCTTC.

V gene TRBV7-2 combines with J gene TRBJ2-5, with 7 positions matching TRBD2. The CDR3 runs to 16 residues. Germline lookup yields CDR1 SGHTA and CDR2 FQGNSA. Unmatched junction bases numbered 11, after V lost 5 bases and J lost 2 bases. Here the CDR3 reads CASSVNAPGLQETQYF. DNA for the CDR3: TGTGCCAGCAGCGTAAACGCACCGGGACTACAAGAGACCCAGTACTTC. The whole variable domain, remainder taken from reference TRBV7-2 and TRBJ2-5, is GAGVSQSPSNKVTEKGKDVELRCDPISGHTALYWYRQSLGQGLEFLIYFQGNSAPDKSGLPSDRFSAERTGGSVSTLTIQRTQQEDSAVYLCASSVNAPGLQETQYFGPGTRLLVL.

J is TRBJ1-1 and V is TRBV6-1; D gene ambiguous. CDR1 is MNHNS and CDR2 is SASEGT in the germline V gene. The germline V and J ends were trimmed by 6 bases and 1 base, with 9 bases remaining between them. This CDR3 comprises 13 residues. CDR3: CASRESGNTEAFF. The CDR3 nucleotides are TGTGCCAGCAGGGAGAGTGGGAACACTGAAGCTTTCTTT.

The chain couples TRBV19 to TRBJ2-7; 7 bases are a match to TRBD2. V shed 6 bases and J 1 base; nucleotides not matched to a gene: 12. This CDR3 is built from 16 residues. Germline V gene lookup returns CDR1 LNHDA and CDR2 SQIVND (reference sequence). The CDR3 coding sequence is TGTGCCAGTAGCTCCCCGAGGGCTAGCGGATCCTACGAGCAGTACTTC. Residues: CASSSPRASGSYEQYF. The full variable domain, completed using reference TRBV19 and TRBJ2-7, is DGGITQSPKYLFRKEGQNVTLSCEQNLNHDAMYWYRQDPGQGLRLIYYSQIVNDFQKGDIAEGYSVSREKKESFPLTVTSAQKNPTAFYLCASSSPRASGSYEQYFGPGTRLTVT.

This clone was counted a single time. CDR3 residues: CASSLSVAGLYNEQFF. CDR3 coding DNA: TGTGCCAGCAGTTTATCTGTGGCGGGCCTGTACAATGAGCAGTTCTTC. This chain links TRBV27 with TRBJ2-1, with D perhaps matching TRBD2 (5 bases). CDR3 length: 16 residues. The V end lost 0 bases, the J end lost 4 bases, and 13 bases lay between the germline ends. Germline lookup yields CDR1 MNHEY and CDR2 SMNVEV (reference sequence).

This chain links TRBV19 with TRBJ2-5; 10 bases are shared with TRBD1. The J segment lost 3 bases and the V segment lost 5 bases, leaving 6 bases of the junction unmatched. The V gene's germline CDR1 is LNHDA and CDR2 SQIVND (reference sequence). The CDR3 is made up of 15 amino acids. The CDR3 loop reads CASSAQTGGKETQYF. Written as DNA, the CDR3 is TGTGCCAGTAGTGCCCAGACAGGGGGCAAAGAGACCCAGTACTTC.

The chain links TRBV13 to TRBJ1-2; TRBD1 agrees at 8 bases. Germline CDR1 is PRHDT and CDR2 is FYEKMQ (reference sequence). The CDR3 spans 14 residues. J was trimmed by 6 bases and V by 3 bases; bases with no gene match: 6. The CDR3 DNA reads as TGTGCCAGCAGCTTCACAGGGGGATCGGATGGCTACACCTTC. It codes for CASSFTGGSDGYTF.

This chain links TRBV6-6 with TRBJ2-7; 12 nucleotides align to TRBD2. V lost 5 bases and J lost 3; bases outside the gene matches: 5. From germline, CDR1 is MNHNY and CDR2 SVGAGI (reference sequence). The CDR3 sequence is 15 residues long. Here the CDR3 reads CASSKGLAGNYEQYF. The CDR3 region has the DNA TGTGCCAGCAGTAAAGGACTAGCGGGGAACTACGAGCAGTACTTC.

This chain joins TRBV27 and TRBJ1-3, with D unclear. CDR1 MNHEY and CDR2 SMNVEV come from the germline V gene (reference sequence). The CDR3 consists of 15 residues. The V gene lost 5 bases and the J gene lost 3 bases, with 14 bases spanning the gap. The CDR3 protein is CASSVSGVIGNTIYF. The CDR3, as DNA: TGTGCCAGCAGTGTAAGCGGCGTGATTGGAAACACCATATATTTT.

CDR3 protein: CASSARGGPSYEQYF. Here the CDR3 DNA reads TGTGCCAGCAGCGCCCGGGGGGGTCCCTCCTACGAGCAGTACTTC. The chain joins TRBV11-2 to TRBJ2-7, with 8 nucleotides matching TRBD2. This CDR3 is built from 15 residues. CDR1 is SGHAT, CDR2 FQNNGV, per germline. The junction had 6 bases not matched to a gene; V was cut back by 5 bases and J by 0 bases. Filled out from reference TRBV11-2 and TRBJ2-7, the complete variable domain reads EAGVAQSPRYKIIEKRQSVAFWCNPISGHATLYWYQQILGQGPKLLIQFQNNGVVDDSQLPKDRFSAERLKGVDSTLKIQPAKLEDSAVYLCASSARGGPSYEQYFGPGTRLTVT.

The chain is built from TRBV19 and TRBJ2-7, with 8 bases identical to TRBD2. Unmatched junction bases numbered 2, after V lost 3 bases and J lost 4 bases. The CDR3 has 13 residues. Germline loops: CDR1 LNHDA, CDR2 SQIVND (reference sequence). CDR3 DNA: TGTGCCAGTAGTATCGGGGGGGCTTACGAGCAGTACTTC. Amino acid sequence: CASSIGGAYEQYF.

V gene TRBV29-1 combines with J gene TRBJ1-4, with TRBD1 matching 9 bases. In germline, CDR1 is SQVTM, CDR2 ANQGSEA. The CDR3 has 13 amino acids. After removal of 6 bases from V and 5 bases from J, the junction contained 4 bases not matched to a gene. The CDR3 region is CSVRQGENEKLFF. In DNA form, the CDR3 reads TGCAGCGTAAGACAGGGGGAAAATGAAAAACTGTTTTTT. The whole variable domain, filled in from reference TRBV29-1 and TRBJ1-4, reads SAVISQKPSRDICQRGTSLTIQCQVDSQVTMMFWYRQQPGQSLTLIATANQGSEATYESGFVIDKFPISRPNLTFSTLTVSNMSPEDSSIYLCSVRQGENEKLFFGSGTQLSVL.

V usage is TRBV7-8 and J usage is TRBJ1-5, with D possibly TRBD1 on 5 matching bases. This CDR3 has 15 residues. The V and J ends lost 0 bases and 7 bases respectively, with 13 bases between them. Germline lookup yields CDR1 SGHVS and CDR2 FQNEAQ. This CDR3 is CASSLAQGVGQPQHF. The CDR3 coding sequence is TGTGCCAGCAGCTTAGCGCAGGGCGTGGGCCAGCCCCAGCATTTT.

This clone was picked up one time. The chain links TRBV4-2 to TRBJ2-5; the D gene is possibly TRBD1 (6 bases). This CDR3 is built from 17 residues. Trimming cost V 0 bases and J 5 bases, with 19 bases left between them. Germline loops: CDR1 LGHNA, CDR2 YNFKEQ. The CDR3 DNA reads TGTGCCAGCAGCCAAGACCCCCCCGGAAGGGGGTTTGAGACCCAGTACTTC. Protein product: CASSQDPPGRGFETQYF.

This sequence joins TRBV4-2 and TRBJ2-3, with D possibly being TRBD2 (6 bases). The CDR3 contains 13 residues. V lost 5 bases and J lost 3, with 9 bases in between. Germline V gene lookup returns CDR1 LGHNA and CDR2 YNFKEQ. The CDR3, as DNA: TGTGCCAGCAGCATGGGGGGTACAGATACGCAGTATTTT. It specifies CASSMGGTDTQYF.

This CDR3 is CASSAHDRVNGYTF. Written as DNA, the CDR3 is TGTGCCAGCAGCGCCCACGACAGGGTCAATGGCTACACCTTC. The rearrangement links TRBV9 to TRBJ1-2, with 7 bases identical to TRBD1. In germline, CDR1 is SGDLS, CDR2 YYNGEE. The CDR3 totals 14 residues. The J segment lost 6 bases and the V segment lost 3 bases, leaving 8 bases of the junction unmatched.

J is TRBJ1-1 and V is TRBV6-1; perhaps TRBD1 as D (5 bases). Between the trimmed V and J ends, which lost 4 bases and 9 bases, there was a span of 15 bases. Germline V CDR1 and CDR2: MNHNS, SASEGT. The CDR3 covers 13 residues. CDR3 nucleotides: TGTGCCAGCAGTGCCCCAGGGTTGGGTAAAGCTTTCTTT. This encodes CASSAPGLGKAFF.

This sequence joins TRBV6-5 and TRBJ2-7, with TRBD1 matching 8 bases. V shed 4 bases, J shed 6 bases, and the junction held 11 bases outside the gene matches. The CDR3 totals 15 residues. Germline V CDR1 and CDR2: MNHEY, SVGAGI. In DNA, the CDR3 is TGTGCCAGCAGTTCCTCCGCCGACAGGGGTCTCGAGCAGTACTTC. Translated: CASSSSADRGLEQYF.

V gene TRBV7-9 combines with J gene TRBJ2-1; TRBD1 matches 9 bases. This CDR3 has 16 residues. The V segment lost 4 bases and the J segment 0 bases; nucleotides outside the gene matches: 4. The V gene's germline CDR1 is SEHNR and CDR2 FQNEAQ (reference sequence). CDR3: CASSSGTGSSYNEQFF. The CDR3 DNA sequence: TGTGCCAGCAGCTCCGGGACAGGGAGCTCCTACAATGAGCAGTTCTTC.

The chain couples TRBV19 to TRBJ2-3; tentative D call: TRBD2 (6 bases). Trimming took 2 bases from V and 4 from J, leaving 13 bases between them. The V gene's germline CDR1 is LNHDA and CDR2 SQIVND (reference sequence). The CDR3 is made up of 15 amino acids. The CDR3 loop reads CASSIRRAGADTQYF. The CDR3 region has the DNA TGTGCCAGTAGTATACGGAGGGCAGGCGCAGATACGCAGTATTTT.

The V gene is TRBV7-3, the J gene TRBJ2-5; 9 nucleotides agree with TRBD1. CDR1 is SGHTA and CDR2 is FQGTGA in the germline V gene. This CDR3 region has 13 residues. V was pared by 5 bases and J by 6 bases, with 4 bases of the junction left unmatched. The CDR3 sequence is CASSPDRGKTQYF. In DNA form, the CDR3 reads TGTGCCAGCAGCCCGGACAGGGGCAAGACCCAGTACTTC.

The chain couples TRBV28 to TRBJ1-1; TRBD1 matches at 10 bases. The CDR3 is 15 residues long. Germline V gene data show CDR1 as MDHEN and CDR2 as SYDVKM. With V trimmed by 4 bases and J by 3 bases, 5 bases remained unmatched. CDR3 coding DNA: TGTGCCAGCAGTTCATGGACAGGGGGTGACACTGAAGCTTTCTTT. This gives the protein CASSSWTGGDTEAFF.

A single count supports this clone. J is TRBJ2-3 and V is TRBV19; the match to TRBD1 covers 7 bases. The length of the CDR3 is 15 residues. Germline V gene data show CDR1 as LNHDA and CDR2 as SQIVND (reference sequence). Unmatched junction bases numbered 7, after V lost 3 bases and J lost 4 bases. The CDR3 sequence: CASSMEQGSADTQYF. The CDR3 nucleotides are TGTGCCAGTAGTATGGAACAGGGGAGCGCAGATACGCAGTATTTT.

The chain recombines TRBV11-3 with TRBJ2-7; D gene uncertain. Trimming pared 2 bases from V and 4 bases from J, leaving 6 bases between. Germline lookup yields CDR1 SGHNT and CDR2 YENEEA. This CDR3 is built from 12 residues. CDR3 protein: CASSLNIYEQYF. For the CDR3, the DNA is TGTGCCAGCAGCTTAAACATTTACGAGCAGTACTTC.

V is TRBV19 and J is TRBJ2-6; a weak D match, TRBD1 (5 bases). Trimming shortened V by 1 base and J by 0 bases, and 13 bases separated the two germline ends. CDR1 and CDR2 (germline): LNHDA, SQIVND (reference sequence). The CDR3 is 18 amino acids. The CDR3 reads CASSIGFKGISGANVLTF. CDR3 coding DNA: TGTGCCAGTAGTATAGGTTTTAAGGGGATCTCTGGGGCCAACGTCCTGACTTTC.

The chain recombines TRBV7-8 with TRBJ1-2; TRBD1 is a possible D gene (6 bases). Germline values: CDR1 SGHVS, CDR2 FQNEAQ. CDR3 length: 15 residues. V lost 5 bases to trimming and J lost 1 base, with 14 bases between them. The DNA for the CDR3 is TGTGCCAGCAGCCCATGGGACACCTTTAACTATGGCTACACCTTC. Amino acid sequence: CASSPWDTFNYGYTF.

This clone was found a few times. The chain carries TRBV27 and TRBJ2-6; 7 bases are a match to TRBD1. V lost 5 bases to trimming and J lost 0 bases; unmatched junction nucleotides: 7. CDR1 and CDR2 from the germline V gene are MNHEY and SMNVEV (reference sequence). The CDR3 spans 17 residues. Here the CDR3 DNA reads TGTGCCAGCAGTCCCGGACAGGAATACTCTGGGGCCAACGTCCTGACTTTC. It translates to CASSPGQEYSGANVLTF.